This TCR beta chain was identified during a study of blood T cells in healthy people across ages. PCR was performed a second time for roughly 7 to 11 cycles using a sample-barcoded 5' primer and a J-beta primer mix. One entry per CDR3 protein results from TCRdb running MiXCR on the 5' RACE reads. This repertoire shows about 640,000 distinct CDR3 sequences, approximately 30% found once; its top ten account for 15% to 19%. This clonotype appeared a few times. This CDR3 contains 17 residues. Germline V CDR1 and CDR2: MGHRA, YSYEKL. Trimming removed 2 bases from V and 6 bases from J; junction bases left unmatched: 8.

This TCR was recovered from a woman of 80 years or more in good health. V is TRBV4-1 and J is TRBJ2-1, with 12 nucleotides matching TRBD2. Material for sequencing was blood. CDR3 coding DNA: TGCGCCAGCAGCCAACGGACTAGCGGGGTGCGTTCCAATGAGCAGTTCTTC. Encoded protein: CASSQRTSGVRSNEQFF.